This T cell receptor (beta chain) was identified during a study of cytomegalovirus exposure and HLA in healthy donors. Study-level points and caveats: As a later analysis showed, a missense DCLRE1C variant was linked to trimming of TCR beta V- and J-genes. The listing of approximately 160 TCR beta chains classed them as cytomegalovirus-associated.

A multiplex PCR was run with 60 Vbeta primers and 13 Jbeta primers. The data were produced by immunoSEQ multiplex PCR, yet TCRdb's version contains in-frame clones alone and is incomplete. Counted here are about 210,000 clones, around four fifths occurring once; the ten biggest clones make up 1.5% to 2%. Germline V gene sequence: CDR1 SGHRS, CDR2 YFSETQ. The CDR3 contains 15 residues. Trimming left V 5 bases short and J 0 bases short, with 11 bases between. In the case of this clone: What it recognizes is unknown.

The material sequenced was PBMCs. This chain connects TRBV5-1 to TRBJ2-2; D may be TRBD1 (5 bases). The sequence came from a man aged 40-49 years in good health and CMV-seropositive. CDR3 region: CASRRTPPNTGELFF. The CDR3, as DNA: TGCGCCAGCAGGCGGACACCCCCGAACACCGGGGAGCTGTTTTTT.